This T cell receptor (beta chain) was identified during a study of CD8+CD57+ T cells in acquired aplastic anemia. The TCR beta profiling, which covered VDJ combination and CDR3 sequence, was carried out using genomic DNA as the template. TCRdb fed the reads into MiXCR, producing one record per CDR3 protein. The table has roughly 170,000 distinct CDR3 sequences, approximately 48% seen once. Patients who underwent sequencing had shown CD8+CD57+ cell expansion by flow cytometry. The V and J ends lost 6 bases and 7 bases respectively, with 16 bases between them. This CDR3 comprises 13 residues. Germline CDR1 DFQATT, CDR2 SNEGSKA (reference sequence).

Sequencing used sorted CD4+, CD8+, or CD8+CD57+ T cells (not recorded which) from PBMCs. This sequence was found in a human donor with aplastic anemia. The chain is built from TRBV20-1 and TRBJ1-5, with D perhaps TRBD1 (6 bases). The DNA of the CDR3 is TGCAGTGCGGCCCGGGACACGGTACAGCCCCAGCATTTT. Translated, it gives CSAARDTVQPQHF.